The T cell receptor (beta chain) described here comes from a study of response to subunit inactivated influenza vaccine. This clonotype has more than one count but fewer than ten. The antigen is not known. TCRdb analysed the RT-PCR reads with MiXCR anew, one entry per CDR3 protein. The table lists 750,000 to 850,000 distinct CDR3 sequences, about a fifth of them singletons, with about 11% in the top ten. Overall study findings and caveats: T cells newly recruited by each seasonal influenza vaccination are few, the authors suggested.

The germline CDR1 and CDR2 sequences are LGHDT and YNNKEL (reference sequence). The CDR3 length is 19 residues. V dropped 1 base and J dropped 5 bases, with 26 bases sitting between them. This chain connects TRBV3-1 to TRBJ1-1; tentatively, D is TRBD1 (5 bases). The sequence was obtained from a man in his fifties who received an inactivated influenza vaccine. This sample comprised PBMCs from blood, obtained 5 to 6 days after vaccination. CDR3 in amino acids: CASSQGPRGAKTWGTEAFF. In nucleotides, the CDR3 is TGTGCCAGCAGCCAAGGACCCCGCGGAGCTAAGACCTGGGGGACTGAAGCTTTCTTT. Based on the CDR3 plus reference TRBV3-1 and TRBJ1-1, the full variable domain is DTAVSQTPKYLVTQMGNDKSIKCEQNLGHDTMYWYKQDSKKFLKIMFSYNNKELIINETVPNRFSPKSPDKAHLNLHINSLELGDSAVYFCASSQGPRGAKTWGTEAFFGQGTRLTVV.